The 29 T cell receptor beta chains presented below share a single source sample, sequenced in a study of molecular identifiers for immune sequencing clone quantification. TCRdb passed the PCR reads through MiXCR, listing each CDR3 protein once. The sample contains about 640,000 distinct CDR3 sequences, about 20% of which appear only once. The source material was naive CD8+ T cells from blood, with Jurkat cell RNA spiked in. This sample's subset: FACS-sorted CD8+CD4-CCR7+CD45RA+ naive T cells. Every receptor here comes from a human donor in good health. Some libraries in this study had Jurkat cell RNA spiked in.

This clonotype was detected only a few times. V is TRBV27 and J is TRBJ2-1; possible D gene TRBD2, 5 bases. The V end lost 5 bases, the J end lost 10 bases, and 12 bases lay between the germline ends. The CDR3 has 12 residues. CDR1 is MNHEY, CDR2 SMNVEV, per germline (reference sequence). CDR3 region: CASSGLAREQFF. CDR3 DNA: TGTGCCAGCAGTGGACTGGCACGAGAGCAGTTCTTC.

This clonotype was seen at least ten times. The rearrangement uses TRBV29-1 and TRBJ2-3, with 9 bases matching TRBD2. The CDR3 loop spans 16 amino acids. Germline loops: CDR1 SQVTM, CDR2 ANQGSEA. The junction had 9 bases not matched to a gene; V was cut back by 2 bases and J by 3 bases. The CDR3 DNA follows: TGCAGCGTTGAAAATCTGGGCGGGGGGGTTACAGATACGCAGTATTTT. It encodes CSVENLGGGVTDTQYF.

This clonotype occurred a few times. This chain uses TRBV18 with TRBJ2-3; TRBD2 matches 9 bases. V lost 3 bases to trimming and J lost 0 bases; unmatched junction nucleotides: 10. The CDR3 consists of 18 residues. CDR1 is KGHSH and CDR2 is LQKENI in the germline V gene. The CDR3 nucleotides read TGTGCCAGCTCACCCCTGGTTAGCGGGGGACCCAGCACAGATACGCAGTATTTT. This encodes CASSPLVSGGPSTDTQYF.

This clonotype was picked up a small number of times. The chain joins TRBV5-1 to TRBJ2-2; 9 nucleotides align to TRBD2. There are 17 residues in the CDR3. The V gene end was trimmed by 4 bases and the J gene end by 10 bases; junction bases not matched to a gene: 17. CDR1 and CDR2 from the germline V gene are SGHRS and YFSETQ. CDR3 sequence: CASSDGVRLAGPEELFF. CDR3 DNA sequence: TGCGCCAGCAGCGATGGAGTTCGGCTAGCGGGGCCAGAGGAGCTGTTTTTT.

Note on this clonotype: Possible read error: a much larger clone is one base away. The V gene is TRBV5-6, the J gene TRBJ2-7; D call uncertain. This CDR3 comprises 14 residues. The V gene's germline CDR1 is SGHDT and CDR2 YYEEEE. The CDR3 loop reads CASSLFSVPYEQHF. For the CDR3, the DNA is TGTGCCAGCAGCTTGTTTTCCGTGCCCTACGAGCAGCACTTC.

A word on this clonotype: This may come from a read error, since a much larger clone is one base off. The chain couples TRBV20-1 to TRBJ1-2; D not resolved. The CDR3 extends over 12 amino acids. The ends were cut back, 0 bases at V and 4 bases at J, with 6 bases in the middle. CDR1 and CDR2 from the germline V gene are DFQATT and SNEGSKA (reference sequence). CDR3 in DNA: TGCAGTGCTAGAGAACAGTTCTATGGCTACACCTTC. Residues: CSAREQFYGYTF.

This clonotype was recorded many times. The gene calls are TRBV12-3 or TRBV12-4 and TRBJ2-5; D call uncertain. This CDR3 spans 15 amino acids. With 5 bases removed from V and 0 bases from J, the gap between germline ends came to 13 bases. CDR3 DNA: TGTGCCAGCAGTCCCCGTGAGGTTTACCAAGAGACCCAGTACTTC. The encoded protein is CASSPREVYQETQYF.

There are many counts of this clonotype. V usage is TRBV9 and J usage is TRBJ1-6; D unresolved. V lost 0 bases to trimming and J lost 9 bases, with 10 bases between them. The CDR3 sequence is 14 residues long. CDR1 is SGDLS, CDR2 YYNGEE, per germline. CDR3 in amino acids: CASSVGDAGSPLHF. CDR3 sequence (DNA): TGTGCCAGCAGCGTAGGGGATGCCGGTTCACCCCTCCACTTT.

This clonotype occurred a few times. CDR3 DNA sequence: TGCGCCAGCAGCCAAGAGCAGGGGGCTGGTACTGAAGCTTTCTTT. Translated, it gives CASSQEQGAGTEAFF. The chain joins TRBV4-1 to TRBJ1-1; 8 bases are shared with TRBD1. Germline values: CDR1 MGHRA, CDR2 YSYEKL. This CDR3 spans 15 amino acids. V lost 0 bases, J lost 5 bases, and 5 bases stayed unmatched.

The chain uses TRBV6-2 or TRBV6-3 and TRBJ2-3, with D unresolved. CDR1 is MNHEY, CDR2 SVGEGT, per germline. The CDR3 totals 17 residues. V shed 2 bases and J shed 1 base, with 16 bases lying between them. For the CDR3, the DNA is TGTGCCAGCAGTTACGACGCAGGAACAGACCGCACAGATACGCAGTATTTT. Translation: CASSYDAGTDRTDTQYF.

Note on this clonotype: Possible read error: a much larger clone is one base away. The CDR3 nucleotides are TGTGCCGGCAGCCCTGACACAGGGTCCCCTAGCACAGATACGCAGTATTTT. Translation: CAGSPDTGSPSTDTQYF. The V call is TRBV27, the J call TRBJ2-3; TRBD1 is a possible D gene (6 bases). The CDR3 is made up of 17 amino acids. CDR1 and CDR2 from the germline V gene are MNHEY and SMNVEV (reference sequence).

This clonotype has more than one count but fewer than ten. The chain has TRBV27 and TRBJ2-1; the D call may be TRBD1 or TRBD2 (5 bases each). The CDR3 spans 17 residues. V dropped 5 bases and J dropped 0 bases, with 17 bases sitting between them. Per germline, CDR1 MNHEY and CDR2 SMNVEV (reference sequence). The CDR3 bases are TGTGCCAGCAGTCTCTTAGAGGGGCCAAGCTCCTACAATGAGCAGTTCTTC. Translation gives CASSLLEGPSSYNEQFF.

There are many counts of this clonotype. The chain couples TRBV2 to TRBJ2-1; no firm D call. The V end was cut by 3 bases, the J end by 12 bases, with 18 bases between. Germline V gene sequence: CDR1 SNHLY, CDR2 FYNNEI. The length of the CDR3 is 14 residues. The CDR3 protein is CASSEVSFPVGQFF. The CDR3 nucleotides read TGTGCCAGCAGTGAGGTCAGCTTCCCTGTAGGGCAGTTCTTC.

Notes on this clonotype: A much larger clone differs from this one at a single base, so this may be a read error. The rearrangement links TRBV12-5 to TRBJ2-7; 7 positions match TRBD2. This CDR3 has 13 amino acids. Germline lookup yields CDR1 LGHNT and CDR2 FRNRAP. After removal of 9 bases from V and 7 bases from J, the junction contained 12 bases not matched to a gene. CDR3 protein: CARGKGGRVEQYF. CDR3 coding DNA: TGTGCTAGAGGGAAGGGAGGGAGGGTGGAGCAGTACTTC.

This clonotype has a count of ten or more. V is TRBV2 and J is TRBJ2-5; 11 bases line up with TRBD1. Germline loops: CDR1 SNHLY, CDR2 FYNNEI. The CDR3 spans 15 residues. After removal of 6 bases from V and 1 base from J, the junction contained 4 bases not matched to a gene. The CDR3 DNA reads TGTGCCAGCAGAAGGACAGGGGGCGGCCAAGAGACCCAGTACTTC. This translates into CASRRTGGGQETQYF.

Regarding this clonotype: Being one base from a much bigger clone, this may be a read error. This chain connects TRBV28 to TRBJ2-7; tentative D call: TRBD2 (7 bases). Germline CDR1 is MDHEN and CDR2 is SYDVKM. V shed 5 bases and J shed 0 bases, with 17 bases lying between them. CDR3 size: 16 residues. The CDR3 region is CASSPPGEGGSYEQYF. CDR3 in DNA: TGTGCCAGCAGTCCTCCCGGGGAGGGGGGCTCCTACGAGCAGTACTTC.

Of note for this clonotype: Possible read error: a much larger clone is one base away. V is TRBV9 and J is TRBJ2-3; 8 bases fit TRBD2. Germline-derived CDR1 and CDR2 are SGDLS and YYNGEE. V was clipped by 4 bases and J by 8 bases; unmatched bases: 9. The CDR3 has 14 residues. The CDR3 DNA follows: TGTGCCAGCAGCTGGGGGCGGGAGGATGGTACGCAGTATTTT. Translated, it gives CASSWGREDGTQYF.

The table lists this clonotype with many counts. V is TRBV4-1 and J is TRBJ2-1; D assignment may be TRBD1 or TRBD2 (5 bases each). The CDR3 length is 14 residues. Trimming shortened V by 2 bases and J by 4 bases, and 9 bases separated the two germline ends. The germline CDR1 and CDR2 sequences are MGHRA and YSYEKL. The chain's CDR3 is CASSQPGTYNEQFF. In nucleotides, the CDR3 is TGCGCCAGCAGCCAACCCGGGACGTACAATGAGCAGTTCTTC.

This clonotype occurred many times. The CDR3, as DNA: TGCAGCCCAGCGGGGAAAACCCCAAACCAAGAGACCCAGTACTTC. Residues: CSPAGKTPNQETQYF. This chain uses TRBV29-1 with TRBJ2-5, with 7 bases that match TRBD2. The V and J ends lost 8 bases and 0 bases, in that order; junction bases with no gene match: 12. The CDR3 loop spans 15 amino acids. Germline loops: CDR1 SQVTM, CDR2 ANQGSEA.

This clonotype was observed a single time. V usage is TRBV20-1 and J usage is TRBJ2-1; 8 bases map to TRBD2. The germline CDR1 and CDR2 sequences are DFQATT and SNEGSKA (reference sequence). CDR3 length: 17 residues. V gave up 0 bases and J gave up 5 bases; unmatched junction bases: 12. The CDR3 region is CSARDRSGGSGDNEQFF. The CDR3 coding sequence is TGCAGTGCTAGAGATCGGAGCGGGGGCAGTGGAGACAATGAGCAGTTCTTC.

A few counts support this clonotype. This sequence may be a read error, since a much larger clone differs from it by one base. Likely a read error: the CDR3 ends without its conserved phenylalanine or tryptophan. The chain employs TRBV7-6 and TRBJ1-4, with D possibly being TRBD1 (6 bases). CDR3 length: 14 residues. Between the trimmed V and J ends, which lost 1 base and 5 bases, there was a span of 8 bases. From germline, CDR1 is SGHVS and CDR2 FNYEAQ. The CDR3 sequence is CASSLGGGNEKLFS. CDR3 DNA: TGTGCCAGCAGCTTAGGAGGGGGAAATGAAAAACTGTTTTCT.

This clonotype was found a few times. J is TRBJ2-7 and V is TRBV20-1; 10 bases line up with TRBD1. The length of the CDR3 is 14 residues. Germline V gives CDR1 DFQATT, CDR2 SNEGSKA (reference sequence). The ends lost 6 bases at V and 4 bases at J; junction bases unmatched: 9. This CDR3 reads CSALGQGRVYEQYF. The CDR3, as DNA: TGCAGTGCGTTGGGACAGGGGAGGGTTTACGAGCAGTACTTC.

This clonotype showed up just a few times. The genes are TRBV10-3 and TRBJ1-3; D not resolved. The V and J ends lost 3 bases and 2 bases respectively, with 8 bases between them. The germline V gene has CDR1 ENHRY and CDR2 SYGVKD. CDR3 length: 14 amino acids. The CDR3, as DNA: TGTGCCATCAGTGATGTGTATCCTGGAAACACCATATATTTT. Protein: CAISDVYPGNTIYF.

The J gene is TRBJ2-7, the V gene TRBV12-3 or TRBV12-4, with a tentative D call TRBD2 (6 bases). V lost 6 bases, J lost 2 bases, and 11 bases lay in between. This CDR3 is built from 13 residues. DNA of the CDR3: TGTGCCAGCAGCAACCGACTAGCCTACGAGCAGTACTTC. Translated: CASSNRLAYEQYF.

This clonotype was detected ten times or more. J is TRBJ2-7 and V is TRBV6-5; D possibly uses TRBD1 or TRBD2 (5 bases each). The CDR3 runs 13 residues. Germline-derived CDR1 and CDR2 are MNHEY and SVGAGI. Trimming stripped 2 bases from V and 3 bases from J, with 8 bases between. The CDR3 coding sequence is TGTGCCAGCAGTTACCGGGGCCGCTACGAGCAGTACTTC. It codes for CASSYRGRYEQYF.

This clonotype was counted many times. The CDR3: CASSQDVLRTSGLTDTQYF. CDR3 DNA: TGTGCCAGCAGCCAAGATGTATTAAGGACTAGCGGACTCACAGATACGCAGTATTTT. The chain uses TRBV3-1 and TRBJ2-3; 10 bases map to TRBD2. Germline V lookup: CDR1 LGHDT, CDR2 YNNKEL (reference sequence). Trimming took 0 bases from V and 2 from J; bases not matched to a gene: 11. CDR3 length: 19 amino acids.

This clonotype was detected once. The rearrangement joins TRBV20-1 to TRBJ2-3; no clear D. The CDR3 spans 13 residues. Germline values: CDR1 DFQATT, CDR2 SNEGSKA (reference sequence). The germline V and J ends were trimmed by 5 bases and 0 bases, with 9 bases remaining between them. CDR3 region: CSAPLPSTDTQYF. The CDR3 DNA reads TGCAGTGCTCCCTTACCGAGCACAGATACGCAGTATTTT.

V and J are TRBV25-1 and TRBJ1-1; no reliable D call. The V and J ends lost 3 bases and 0 bases respectively, with 20 bases between them. Germline CDR1 and CDR2: MGHDK and SYGVNS. CDR3 length: 18 residues. CDR3: CASSDSPMEATMNTEAFF. The CDR3 DNA reads as TGTGCCAGCAGTGATTCTCCCATGGAAGCGACTATGAACACTGAAGCTTTCTTT. The full variable domain, rest sourced from reference TRBV25-1 and TRBJ1-1, is EADIYQTPRYLVIGTGKKITLECSQTMGHDKMYWYQQDPGMELHLIHYSYGVNSTEKGDLSSESTVSRIRTEHFPLTLESARPSHTSQYLCASSDSPMEATMNTEAFFGQGTRLTVV.

This clonotype appeared a few times. This chain connects TRBV7-6 to TRBJ2-1; 11 nucleotides match TRBD2. The CDR3 has 19 amino acids. V shed 1 base, J shed 0 bases, and the junction held 8 bases outside the gene matches. Germline V gene data show CDR1 as SGHVS and CDR2 as FNYEAQ. CDR3 region: CASSLVTSGSQSSYNEQFF. CDR3 nucleotide sequence: TGTGCCAGCAGCTTAGTTACTAGCGGGAGCCAAAGCTCCTACAATGAGCAGTTCTTC.